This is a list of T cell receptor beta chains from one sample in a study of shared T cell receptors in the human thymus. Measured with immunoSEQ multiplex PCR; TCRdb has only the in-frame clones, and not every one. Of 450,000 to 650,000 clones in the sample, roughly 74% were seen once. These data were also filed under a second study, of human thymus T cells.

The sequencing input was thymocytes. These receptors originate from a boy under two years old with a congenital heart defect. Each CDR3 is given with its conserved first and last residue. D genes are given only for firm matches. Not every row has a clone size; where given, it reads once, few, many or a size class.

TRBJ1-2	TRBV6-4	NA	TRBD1	TGTGCCAGCAGTGACGGGGACAGGGGGCCTGACGGCTACACCTTC	CASSDGDRGPDGYTF
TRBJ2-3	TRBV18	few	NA	TGTGCCAGCTCACCACATACGGGAGATACGCAGTATTTT	CASSPHTGDTQYF
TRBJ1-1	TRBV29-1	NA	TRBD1	TGCAGCGTCCACCGGGACAGGGAGGACACTGAAGCTTTCTTT	CSVHRDREDTEAFF
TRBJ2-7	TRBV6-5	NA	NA	TGTGCCAGCAGGCCCGACAGGAGTGCTACGGAGCAGTACTTC	CASRPDRSATEQYF
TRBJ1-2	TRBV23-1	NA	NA	TGCGCCAGTCTGCGGGAAGACTATGGCTACACCTTC	CASLREDYGYTF
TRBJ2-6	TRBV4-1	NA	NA	TGCGCCAGCAGCCACACAGGGTCCGGGGCCAACGTCCTGACTTTC	CASSHTGSGANVLTF
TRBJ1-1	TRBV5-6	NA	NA	TGTGCCAGCAGCTGGAACCGGAGTGGGGAAGCTTTCTTT	CASSWNRSGEAFF
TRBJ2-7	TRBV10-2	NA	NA	TGCGCCAGCAAGGGCGGGGCATACGAGCAGTACTTC	CASKGGAYEQYF
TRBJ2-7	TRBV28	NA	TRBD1	TGTGCCAGCGGGGACAGGTTAACCTACGAGCAGTACTTC	CASGDRLTYEQYF
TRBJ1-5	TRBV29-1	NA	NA	TGCAGCGTTGTTCGCCCAACTCCAACAGGGCAACTCAATCAGCCCCAGCATTTT	CSVVRPTPTGQLNQPQHF
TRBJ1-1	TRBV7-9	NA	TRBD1	TGTGCCAGCAGCTTAGAGGGAACAGGGGGCGACGACACTGAAGCTTTCTTT	CASSLEGTGGDDTEAFF
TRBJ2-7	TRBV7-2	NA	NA	TGTGCCAGCAGCTTGGTAGATAGCGAGGACGAGCAGTACTTC	CASSLVDSEDEQYF
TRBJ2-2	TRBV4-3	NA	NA	TGCGCCAGCAGCCAAGAGAAGGGGGAAGGCGGGGAGCTGTTTTTT	CASSQEKGEGGELFF
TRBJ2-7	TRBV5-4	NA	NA	TGTGCCAGCAGTTGGGTGGGCCCGGGACGGGACACTAAATACGAGCAGTACTTC	CASSWVGPGRDTKYEQYF
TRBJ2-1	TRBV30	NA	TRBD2	TGTGCCCATGATAGCGGGAGGCACAATGAGCAGTTCTTC	CAHDSGRHNEQFF
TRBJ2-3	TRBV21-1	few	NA	TGTGCCAGCATCCCACCCCCACTAGCGGGGAACACAGATACGCAGTATTTT	CASIPPPLAGNTDTQYF
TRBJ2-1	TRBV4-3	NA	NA	TGCGCCAGCAGCAGGAGACCGTCGGGAGTCGGGTCCTACAATGAGCAGTTCTTC	CASSRRPSGVGSYNEQFF
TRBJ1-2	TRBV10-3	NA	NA	TGTGCCATCAGTGAGTCTCCAGATTACTATGGCTACACCTTC	CAISESPDYYGYTF
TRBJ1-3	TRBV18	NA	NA	TGTGCCAGCTCACCAAACGAAGAGCGAGCCGGAAACACCATATATTTT	CASSPNEERAGNTIYF
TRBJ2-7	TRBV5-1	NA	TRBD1	TGCGCCAGCAGCTTTGCCGGGACAGGGGGCGGAATAGCTACCTACGAGCAGTACTTC	CASSFAGTGGGIATYEQYF
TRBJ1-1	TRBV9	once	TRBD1	TGTGCCAGCAGCGCAGGGGGGAGAAACACTGAAGCTTTCTTT	CASSAGGRNTEAFF
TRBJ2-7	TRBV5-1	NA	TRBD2	TGCGCCAGCAGCTTGGGCGGGAGAGTTCGCGACGAGCAGTACTTC	CASSLGGRVRDEQYF
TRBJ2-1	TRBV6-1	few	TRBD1	TGTGCCAGCAGTGGTAACAAGGGACAGGGGTCCTACAATGAGCAGTTCTTC	CASSGNKGQGSYNEQFF
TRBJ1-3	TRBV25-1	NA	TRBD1	TGTGCCAGCAGTGAATCCCGCCAGGGGGGAAACTCTGGAAACACCATATATTTT	CASSESRQGGNSGNTIYF
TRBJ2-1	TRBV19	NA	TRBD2	TGTGCCACAACCTGGGCTAGCGGGATAGATGAGCAGTTCTTC	CATTWASGIDEQFF
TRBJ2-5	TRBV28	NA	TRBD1	TGTGCCAGCAGTTTAGGGACAGGGGGTTTTGAGACCCAGTACTTC	CASSLGTGGFETQYF
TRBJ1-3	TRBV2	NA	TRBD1	TGTGCCAGCAGTGAAGCGCGGACAGGGGGGAACACCATATATTTT	CASSEARTGGNTIYF
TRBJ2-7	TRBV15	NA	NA	TGTGCCACCAGCAGGGCTGCTTTAGCGGCAGGTGGATACGAGCAGTACTTC	CATSRAALAAGGYEQYF
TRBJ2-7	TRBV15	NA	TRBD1	TGTGCCACCAGCCTAAACACAGGGGGAGGTTACGAGCAGTACTTC	CATSLNTGGGYEQYF
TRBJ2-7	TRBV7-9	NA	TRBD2	TGTGCCAGCAGCTTGGGAAGCGGGAGGGCCGTCTACGAGCAGTACTTC	CASSLGSGRAVYEQYF
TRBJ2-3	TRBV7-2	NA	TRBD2	TGTGCCAGCAGCCACAAGCGCGGGAGATTGTGGACAGATACGCAGTATTTT	CASSHKRGRLWTDTQYF
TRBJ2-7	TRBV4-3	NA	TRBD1	TGCGCCAGCAGCCCATCAGGTCAGGGGGCTTACGAGCAGTACTTC	CASSPSGQGAYEQYF
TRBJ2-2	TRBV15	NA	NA	TGTGCCACCAGCACCCGGTGGGCAGGGGTGGCCGGGGAGCTGTTTTTT	CATSTRWAGVAGELFF